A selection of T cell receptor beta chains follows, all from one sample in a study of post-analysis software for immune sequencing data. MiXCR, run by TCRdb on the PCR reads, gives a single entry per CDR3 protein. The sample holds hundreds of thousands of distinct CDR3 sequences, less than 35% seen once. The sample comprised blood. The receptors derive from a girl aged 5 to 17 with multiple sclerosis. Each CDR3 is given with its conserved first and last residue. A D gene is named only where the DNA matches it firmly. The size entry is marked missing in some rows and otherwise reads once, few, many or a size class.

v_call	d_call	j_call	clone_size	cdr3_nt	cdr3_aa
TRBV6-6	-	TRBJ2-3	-	TGTGCCAGCAGTTCTCGGAGCGACGGAGGTACGCAGTATTTT	CASSSRSDGGTQYF
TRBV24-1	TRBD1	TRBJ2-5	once	TGTGCCACCAGTAGGCCGGGACAGGGAAAACAAGAGACCCAGTACTTC	CATSRPGQGKQETQYF
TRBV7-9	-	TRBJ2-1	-	TGTGCCAGCACCCTTACAAGGCCGGACAATGAGCAGTTCTTC	CASTLTRPDNEQFF
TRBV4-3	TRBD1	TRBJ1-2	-	TGCGCCAGCAGCCTTAACAGGGGGAATGGCTACACCTTC	CASSLNRGNGYTF
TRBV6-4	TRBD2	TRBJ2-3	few	TGTGCCAGCAGTCGGAGCTACGGGGGGGCAAAAGATACGCAGTATTTT	CASSRSYGGAKDTQYF
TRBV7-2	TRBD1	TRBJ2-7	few	TGTGCCAGCAGCTTAGTCGGGACAGGGGCCTACTACGAGCAGTACTTC	CASSLVGTGAYYEQYF
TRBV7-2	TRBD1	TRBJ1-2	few	TGTGCCAGCAGGCCGACTTCGGGACAGGGGAACTATGGCTACACCTTC	CASRPTSGQGNYGYTF
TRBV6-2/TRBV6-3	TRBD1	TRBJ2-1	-	TGTGCCAGCTCCACAGGGGTTGGCGAGCAGTTCTTC	CASSTGVGEQFF
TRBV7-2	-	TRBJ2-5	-	TGTGCCAGCAGCTGGGGGCCACCAGAGACCCAGTACTTC	CASSWGPPETQYF
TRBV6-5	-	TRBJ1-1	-	TGTGCCAGCAGTTACGGGCAAATGGCTTTCTTT	CASSYGQMAFF
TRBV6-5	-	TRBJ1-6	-	TGTGTCAGCAGTCCCCTGCGGGGGAATAATTCACCCCTCCACTTT	CVSSPLRGNNSPLHF
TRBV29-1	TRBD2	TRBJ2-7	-	TGCAGCGTCAATAGCGGGACCTCCTACGGGCAGTACTTC	CSVNSGTSYGQYF
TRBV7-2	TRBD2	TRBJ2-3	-	TGTGCCAGCAGCTTTAGGGGGGATAGCGGGGGACTCAGAGATACGCAGTATTTT	CASSFRGDSGGLRDTQYF
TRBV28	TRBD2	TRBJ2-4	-	TGTGCCAGCATCCCCGGCCGGGGGGGGGGCCTAGCCAAAAACATTCAGTACTTC	CASIPGRGGGLAKNIQYF
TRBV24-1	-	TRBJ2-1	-	TGTGCCACCAACGACTACACCTACAATGAGCAGTTCTTC	CATNDYTYNEQFF
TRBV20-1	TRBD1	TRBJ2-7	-	TGCAGTGCTCAGGACAGGGTATTCTCCTACGAGCAGTACTTC	CSAQDRVFSYEQYF
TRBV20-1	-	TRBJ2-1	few	TGCAGTGCTGGACCACAGGGACCGCAGTTCTTC	CSAGPQGPQFF
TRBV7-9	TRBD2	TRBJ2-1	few	TGTGCCAGCAGCTTAGTAGGGCTAGCGGGATTGAACAATGAGCAGTTCTTC	CASSLVGLAGLNNEQFF
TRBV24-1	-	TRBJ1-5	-	TGTGCCACCAGTGATACCGGGACTAGCAATCAGCCCCAGCATTTT	CATSDTGTSNQPQHF
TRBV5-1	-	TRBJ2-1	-	TGCGCCAGCAGCTTATCACAGACCTCCTACAATGAGCAGTTCTTC	CASSLSQTSYNEQFF
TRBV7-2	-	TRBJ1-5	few	TGTGCCAGCAGCTCTTATGTGGGCAGCAATCAGCCCCAGCATTTT	CASSSYVGSNQPQHF
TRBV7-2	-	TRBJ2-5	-	TGTGCCAGCAGCCCATACCCGGGGAGAGAGACCCAGTACTTC	CASSPYPGRETQYF
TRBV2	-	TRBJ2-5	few	TGTGCCAGCAGTGAGGCGTTCGGGGGACCCGCATATTACCAAGAGACCCAGTACTTC	CASSEAFGGPAYYQETQYF
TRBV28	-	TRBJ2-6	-	TGTGCCAGCAGTCAATTCTCTGGGGCCAACGTCCTGACTTTC	CASSQFSGANVLTF
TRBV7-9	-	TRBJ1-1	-	TGTGCCAGCAGCCCGCCCTCGGCTTCTGAAGCTTTCTTT	CASSPPSASEAFF
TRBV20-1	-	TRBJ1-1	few	TGCAGTGCAATGACGGGGGGGACGAACACTGAAGCTTTCTTT	CSAMTGGTNTEAFF
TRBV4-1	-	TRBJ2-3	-	TGCGCCAGCAGCCACCCCGGCAGCACAGATACGCAGTATTTT	CASSHPGSTDTQYF
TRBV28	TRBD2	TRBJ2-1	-	TGTGCCAGCAGCTCTCTTTTCGGGACTAGCGGGAGTAGCAATGAGCAGTTCTTC	CASSSLFGTSGSSNEQFF
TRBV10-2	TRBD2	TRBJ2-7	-	TGCGCCAGCTGGACTAGCGGTATATACGAGCAGTACTTC	CASWTSGIYEQYF
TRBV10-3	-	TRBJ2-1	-	TGTGCCATCAGTGCTTTCACCCTGCCAAACAATGAGCAGTTCTTC	CAISAFTLPNNEQFF
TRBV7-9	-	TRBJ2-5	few	TGTGCCAGCAGCCCTAAGGGGGTAGGGTCCCAAGAGACCCAGTACTTC	CASSPKGVGSQETQYF
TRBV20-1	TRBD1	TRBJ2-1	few	TGCAGTGCTAGGGGGGACAGGGGCGATGAGCAGTTCTTC	CSARGDRGDEQFF
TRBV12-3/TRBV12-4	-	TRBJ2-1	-	TGTGCCAGTAGTCCCCAATGGGGCGAGCAGTTCTTC	CASSPQWGEQFF
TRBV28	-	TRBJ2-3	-	TGTGCCAGCAGTTTACAGGCAGGGGAAGTAGATACGCAGTATTTT	CASSLQAGEVDTQYF
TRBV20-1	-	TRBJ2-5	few	TGCAGTGCTAGCCCCTATCGGGAGCGACAGGAGACCCAGTACTTC	CSASPYRERQETQYF
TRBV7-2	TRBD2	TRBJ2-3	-	TGTGCCAGCAGCCTCTTTGCGGGGGGGGGCACAGATACGCAGTATTTT	CASSLFAGGGTDTQYF
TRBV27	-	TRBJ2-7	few	TGTGCCAGCAGTTTAGAATCAGGGCTAAAGACGGAGCAGTACTTC	CASSLESGLKTEQYF
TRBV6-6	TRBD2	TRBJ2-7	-	TGTGCCAGCACTGACTGGGGAGGGGCCCACGAGCAGTACTTC	CASTDWGGAHEQYF
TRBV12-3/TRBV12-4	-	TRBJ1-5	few	TGTGCCAGCACCATCGGACAGTCCAATCAGCCCCAGCATTTT	CASTIGQSNQPQHF
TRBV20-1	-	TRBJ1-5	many	TGCAGTGCTAGACGGGGCAATCAGCCCCAGCATTTT	CSARRGNQPQHF
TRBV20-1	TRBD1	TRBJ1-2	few	TGCAGTGGCCGGGACAGCTCTAACTATGGCTACACCTTC	CSGRDSSNYGYTF
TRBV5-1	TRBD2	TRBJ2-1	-	TGCGCCAGCAGACCCGGGACTAGCGCCTACAATGAGCAGTTCTTC	CASRPGTSAYNEQFF
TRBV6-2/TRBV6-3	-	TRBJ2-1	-	TGTGCCGGCAGTTCCGATAATTTTTGGGCGGGATTAGGCAATAAGCAGTTCTTC	CAGSSDNFWAGLGNKQFF
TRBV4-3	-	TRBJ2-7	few	TGCGCCAGCAGCTATGATCGTAGCGGTAGCTCCTACGAGCAGTACTTC	CASSYDRSGSSYEQYF
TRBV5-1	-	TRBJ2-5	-	TGCGCCAGCAGCCCCCGCGGGGACGAGACCCAGTACTTC	CASSPRGDETQYF
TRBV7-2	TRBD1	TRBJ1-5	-	TGTGCCAGCAGCTCCACGGGACAGGGGGCAAGTCAGCCCCAGCATTTT	CASSSTGQGASQPQHF
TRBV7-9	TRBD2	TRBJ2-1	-	TGTGCCAGCAGCTTATCGACTAGCGGGAGCCGTCGAGACAATGAGCAGTTCTTC	CASSLSTSGSRRDNEQFF
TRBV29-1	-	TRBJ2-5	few	TGCAGCGTTGTGGCAAGTACCTACAATGAGCAGTACTTC	CSVVASTYNEQYF
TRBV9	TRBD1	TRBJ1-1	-	TGTGCCAGCAGCGGGGGACAGGGGAGCACTGAAGCTTTCTTT	CASSGGQGSTEAFF
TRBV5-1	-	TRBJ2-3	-	TGCGCCAGCAGCTGGGCGGGACTCTACGATAACACAGATACGCAGTATTTT	CASSWAGLYDNTDTQYF
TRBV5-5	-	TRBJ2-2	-	TGTGCCAGCAGCTTGGGACAGCAACCCGGGGAGCTGTTTTTT	CASSLGQQPGELFF
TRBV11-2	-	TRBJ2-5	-	TGTGCCAGCAGCTTAGATGACTACTCGCAAGAGACCCAGTACTTC	CASSLDDYSQETQYF
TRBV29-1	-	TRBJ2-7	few	TGCAGCGTTGAAGATCTGGCAGGGGCTTCCTACGAGCAGTACTTC	CSVEDLAGASYEQYF
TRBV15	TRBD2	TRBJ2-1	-	TGTGCCACCAGCAGCCTAGCGGGAGGGATCTACAATGAGCAGTTCTTC	CATSSLAGGIYNEQFF
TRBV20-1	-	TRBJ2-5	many	TGCAGTGCCCCTGGGGGCCGGGGAGCCCAGTACTTC	CSAPGGRGAQYF